The 2 T cell receptor beta chains given below trace back to one sample, sequenced in a study of CD8+ T cells in alopecia areata. Extraction and reverse transcription of RNA yielded cDNA as the sequencing template. Clones were sequenced by immunoSEQ multiplex PCR, and TCRdb holds only the in-frame ones, with some missing. The table has about 200,000 clones, 35% to 45% seen once. The treatment: oral pan-JAK inhibitor, 5-10 mg twice daily. Sequencing was performed on CD4+ T cells sorted from blood, taken at roughly week 30, from a patient treated with tofacitinib. The source of these receptors is a human donor with alopecia areata.

This clone has only a few counts. The gene calls are TRBV9 and TRBJ1-1, with D perhaps matching TRBD1 (5 bases). V was clipped by 3 bases and J by 8 bases, with 14 bases between them. Germline values: CDR1 SGDLS, CDR2 YYNGEE. This CDR3 spans 13 amino acids. The CDR3 loop reads CASSATDNFEAFF. DNA of the CDR3: TGTGCCAGCAGCGCGACAGACAACTTCGAAGCTTTCTTT. The entire variable domain, with the rest obtained from reference TRBV9 and TRBJ1-1, is as follows: DSGVTQTPKHLITATGQRVTLRCSPRSGDLSVYWYQQSLDQGLQFLIQYYNGEERAKGNILERFSAQQFPDLHSELNLSSLELGDSALYFCASSATDNFEAFFGQGTRLTVV.

This clone was observed a handful of times. This chain links TRBV21-1 with TRBJ2-6; the table gives TRBD2 as D, unverified against the DNA. TRBV21-1 is flagged as a pseudogene. The CDR3 contains 19 residues. CDR3: CASSKAEGSAWSGANVLTF. The CDR3 DNA reads as TGTGCCAGCAGCAAAGCCGAGGGCTCGGCGTGGTCTGGGGCCAACGTCCTGACTTTC.